The next 7 T cell receptor beta chains were all read from a single sample in a study of blood T cells in healthy people across ages. The authors ran a second PCR of about 7 to 11 cycles using a sample-barcoded 5' primer and a J-beta primer mix. Each CDR3 protein is one row after TCRdb ran MiXCR on the 5' RACE reads. The sample lists nearly 800,000 distinct CDR3 sequences, just over 55% seen once, with about a quarter in the top ten. The specimen was blood. The source of these receptors is a man aged 40-50 years in good health.

The chain is built from TRBV20-1 and TRBJ2-5, with D possibly being TRBD2 (7 bases). Germline CDR1 DFQATT, CDR2 SNEGSKA (reference sequence). The ends were cut back, 6 bases at V and 4 bases at J, with 21 bases in the middle. The CDR3 has 15 residues. CDR3 loop: CSAEGGPSGGETQYF. The DNA of the CDR3 is TGCAGTGCAGAGGGGGGGCCCTCCGGTGGAGAGACCCAGTACTTC.

The chain is built from TRBV4-2 and TRBJ2-1; D gene unclear. Trimming cost V 2 bases and J 0 bases, with 14 bases left between them. The CDR3 has 17 amino acids. Germline-derived CDR1 and CDR2 are LGHNA and YNFKEQ. The CDR3 spells CASSQWSQSSSYNEQFF. As DNA, the CDR3 is TGTGCCAGCAGCCAATGGTCCCAGTCGAGCTCCTACAATGAGCAGTTCTTC.

V usage is TRBV7-2 and J usage is TRBJ2-2; TRBD2 aligns across 8 bases. The CDR3 length is 16 residues. The germline V gene encodes CDR1 SGHTA and CDR2 FQGNSA. V trimming: 4 bases; J trimming: 6 bases; junction bases outside the gene matches: 10. This CDR3 reads CASSSQPGLGAGELFF. The CDR3 DNA reads TGTGCCAGCAGCTCGCAACCGGGACTAGGGGCCGGGGAGCTGTTTTTT.

There are many counts of this clonotype. The rearrangement joins TRBV27 to TRBJ1-2; TRBD1 aligns across 10 bases. This CDR3 comprises 17 residues. The trim removed 3 bases at V and 3 bases at J, leaving 10 bases unmatched. Germline V gives CDR1 MNHEY, CDR2 SMNVEV (reference sequence). As DNA, the CDR3 is TGTGCCAGCAGTTTGAGACAGGGGGCAAACGGGGACTATGGCTACACCTTC. It yields the protein CASSLRQGANGDYGYTF.

The chain combines TRBV9 with TRBJ2-5; D possibly uses TRBD1 or TRBD2 (5 bases each). CDR1 is SGDLS, CDR2 YYNGEE, per germline. The CDR3 sequence is 15 residues long. V lost 3 bases and J 2 bases, leaving 14 bases between the germline ends. Here the CDR3 DNA reads TGTGCCAGCAGCGGAGGGACCTTAGGGCAAGAGACCCAGTACTTC. This codes for CASSGGTLGQETQYF.

This clonotype was observed many times. The chain combines TRBV7-2 with TRBJ1-6, with a tentative D call TRBD1 (6 bases). Looked up from germline, CDR1 is SGHTA and CDR2 is FQGNSA. V was trimmed by 5 bases and J by 6 bases, leaving 14 bases between them. The CDR3 runs to 15 residues. The CDR3 DNA reads TGTGCCAGCAGCCCTCAAGGACAGTTTAATTCACCCCTCCACTTT. Amino acid sequence: CASSPQGQFNSPLHF.

This clonotype was counted once. This rearrangement joins TRBV9 to TRBJ1-1, with 10 nucleotides matching TRBD1. The V gene's germline CDR1 is SGDLS and CDR2 YYNGEE. The CDR3 runs to 16 residues. V dropped 0 bases and J dropped 0; count of bases not matched to a gene: 2. The CDR3 DNA sequence: TGTGCCAGCAGCGTAGGGACAGGGGGATTGAACACTGAAGCTTTCTTT. It translates to CASSVGTGGLNTEAFF.